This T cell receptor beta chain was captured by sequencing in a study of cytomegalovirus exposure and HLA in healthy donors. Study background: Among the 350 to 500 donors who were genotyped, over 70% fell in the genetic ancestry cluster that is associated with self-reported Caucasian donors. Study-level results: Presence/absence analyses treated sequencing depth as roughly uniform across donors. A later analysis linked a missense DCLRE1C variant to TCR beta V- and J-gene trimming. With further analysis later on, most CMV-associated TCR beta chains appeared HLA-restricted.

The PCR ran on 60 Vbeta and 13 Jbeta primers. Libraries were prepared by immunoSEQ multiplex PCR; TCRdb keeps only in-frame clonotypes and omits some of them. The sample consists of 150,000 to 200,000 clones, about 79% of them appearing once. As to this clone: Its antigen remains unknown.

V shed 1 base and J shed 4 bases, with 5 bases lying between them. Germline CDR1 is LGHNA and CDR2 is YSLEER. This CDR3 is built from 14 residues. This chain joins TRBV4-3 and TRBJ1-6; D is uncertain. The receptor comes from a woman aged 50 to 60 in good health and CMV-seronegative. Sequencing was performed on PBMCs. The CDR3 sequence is CASSQGQYNSPLHF. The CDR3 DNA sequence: TGCGCCAGCAGCCAAGGGCAGTATAATTCACCCCTCCACTTT.